There are a few counts of the clone carrying this TCR beta chain. No patient received treatment before thyroid surgery. Germline V lookup: CDR1 MNHEY, CDR2 SVGAGI. V was clipped by 6 bases and J by 5 bases, with 13 bases between them. The CDR3 consists of 13 residues. This sample stems from a study of metastatic and nonmetastatic thyroid tumors. TCRdb re-called the PCR reads with MiXCR. The profile shows tens of thousands of clones, about 30% of them singletons. The rearrangement links TRBV6-5 to TRBJ1-2; D is uncertain. The specimen was blood. This sequence was found in a male donor with papillary thyroid cancer or a benign thyroid nodule (not recorded which). Some clones in this sample may be carry-over from other donors' samples. The CDR3 sequence: CASSKDGWYGYTF. CDR3 nucleotide sequence: TGTGCCAGCAGCAAGGACGGATGGTATGGCTACACCTTC.